One and the same sample provided the 20 T cell receptor beta chains below, sequenced in a study of T cell responses to AZD1222 COVID-19 vaccine. TCRdb's copy holds only in-frame clones and misses some; the assay was immunoSEQ multiplex PCR. The repertoire holds tens of thousands of clones, with about 84% as singletons. This specimen was peripheral blood, taken on day 0 of AZD1222 vaccination. The receptors stem from an adult in good health.

This chain uses TRBV28 with TRBJ1-1; D gene ambiguous. V lost 8 bases and J lost 13, with 14 bases in between. The CDR3 loop spans 10 amino acids. From germline, CDR1 is MDHEN and CDR2 SYDVKM. Written as DNA, the CDR3 is TGTGCCAGCGGTGCGGCCCAGCTTTTCTTT. It is translated as CASGAAQLFF. The complete variable domain, with remaining parts taken from reference TRBV28 and TRBJ1-1, reads DVKVTQSSRYLVKRTGEKVFLECVQDMDHENMFWYRQDPGLGLRLIYFSYDVKMKEKGDIPEGYSVSREKKERFSLILESASTNQTSMYLCASGAAQLFFGQGTRLTVV.

J is TRBJ1-5 and V is TRBV19; TRBD1 might be the D (5 bases). The germline V and J ends were trimmed by 4 bases and 2 bases, with 15 bases remaining between them. The germline V gene has CDR1 LNHDA and CDR2 SQIVND (reference sequence). CDR3 length: 16 amino acids. CDR3 nucleotides: TGTGCCAGTAGTAGTTTGGGGGGACTCGGCAATCAGCCCCAGCATTTT. Translation: CASSSLGGLGNQPQHF.

This clone has a handful of counts. This CDR3 reads CASSSGRLEAFF. The CDR3 bases are TGTGCCAGCAGCTCTGGACGGCTCGAAGCTTTCTTT. The chain couples TRBV7-9 to TRBJ1-1; D remains unclear. V was trimmed by 4 bases and J by 8 bases, leaving 11 bases between them. This CDR3 comprises 12 residues. CDR1 SEHNR and CDR2 FQNEAQ come from the germline V gene (reference sequence).

This sequence joins TRBV2 and TRBJ1-3; the D gene is possibly TRBD1 (6 bases). Trimming left V 4 bases short and J 4 bases short, with 11 bases between. From germline, CDR1 is SNHLY and CDR2 FYNNEI. This CDR3 spans 14 amino acids. This CDR3 reads CASSGNGQGNTIYF. CDR3 nucleotides: TGTGCCAGCAGTGGGAACGGACAGGGAAACACCATATATTTT. The variable domain in full, completed from reference TRBV2 and TRBJ1-3, reads EPEVTQTPSHQVTQMGQEVILRCVPISNHLYFYWYRQILGQKVEFLVSFYNNEISEKSEIFDDQFSVERPDGSNFTLKIRSTKLEDSAMYFCASSGNGQGNTIYFGEGSWLTVV.

The gene calls are TRBV28 and TRBJ1-6; 10 nucleotides match TRBD1. This CDR3 has 15 amino acids. Germline V lookup: CDR1 MDHEN, CDR2 SYDVKM. V was clipped by 2 bases and J by 9 bases; unmatched bases: 4. The CDR3 DNA reads as TGTGCCAGCAGTTTAACGGGACAGGGGATTTCACCCCTCCACTTT. This gives the protein CASSLTGQGISPLHF.

This clone came up once. The gene calls are TRBV28 and TRBJ1-6; D is uncertain. Germline V gene lookup returns CDR1 MDHEN and CDR2 SYDVKM. Trimming shortened V by 7 bases and J by 6 bases, and 7 bases separated the two germline ends. CDR3 length equals 12 residues. CDR3 DNA sequence: TGTGCCAGCACCCTAGTTAATTCACCCCTCCACTTT. The encoded protein is CASTLVNSPLHF. The full variable domain, its missing parts supplied by reference TRBV28 and TRBJ1-6, is DVKVTQSSRYLVKRTGEKVFLECVQDMDHENMFWYRQDPGLGLRLIYFSYDVKMKEKGDIPEGYSVSREKKERFSLILESASTNQTSMYLCASTLVNSPLHFGNGTRLTVT.

CDR3 protein: CASSLTQGGSPLHF. DNA of the CDR3: TGTGCCAGCAGTTTGACACAGGGAGGGTCACCCCTCCACTTT. V is TRBV28 and J is TRBJ1-6; a possible D gene is TRBD1 (6 bases). Germline V gene lookup returns CDR1 MDHEN and CDR2 SYDVKM. CDR3 size: 14 residues. The V end was cut by 3 bases, the J end by 10 bases, with 13 bases between.

The chain links TRBV3-1 (or the pseudogene TRBV3-2) to TRBJ2-7; no clear D gene. Germline loops: CDR1 LGHDT, CDR2 YNNKEL (reference sequence). The CDR3 spans 16 residues. The V gene lost 1 base and the J gene lost 2 bases, with 15 bases spanning the gap. CDR3 nucleotides: TGTGCCAGCAGCCAAGGGCCGCAGCGAACTACCTACGAGCAGTACTTC. Translated: CASSQGPQRTTYEQYF.

The rearrangement joins TRBV21-1 to TRBJ1-2. TRBV21-1 is assigned pseudogene status. This CDR3 has 13 amino acids. The CDR3 loop reads CASSLSANYGYTF. As DNA, the CDR3 is TGTGCCAGCAGCCTGTCCGCCAACTATGGCTACACCTTC.

V gene TRBV4-1 combines with J gene TRBJ1-3; D not resolved. The CDR3 has 13 amino acids. Germline CDR1 is MGHRA and CDR2 is YSYEKL. V lost 9 bases, J lost 0 bases, and 9 bases lay in between. DNA of the CDR3: TGCGCCAGGGATGGGGACTCTGGAAACACCATATATTTT. It is translated as CARDGDSGNTIYF.

In its sample, this clone was seen a few times. The rearrangement joins TRBV5-1 to TRBJ1-1; D remains unclear. Trimming removed 7 bases at V and 3 bases at J, with 13 bases between. Germline values: CDR1 SGHRS, CDR2 YFSETQ. This CDR3 is 13 amino acids long. Here the CDR3 DNA reads TGCGCCAGCGCCATATCCCGGGACACTGAAGCTTTCTTT. Translation gives CASAISRDTEAFF.

The rearrangement links TRBV14 to TRBJ1-3; D is unresolved. V lost 1 base to trimming and J lost 4 bases, with 14 bases between them. The germline gives CDR1 SGHDN, CDR2 FVKESK. The CDR3 is 16 amino acids. The CDR3 is CASSQGRSFRGNTIYF. The CDR3 region has the DNA TGTGCCAGCAGCCAAGGGCGCAGCTTCCGGGGAAACACCATATATTTT.

The V gene is TRBV11-2, the J gene TRBJ2-5; 11 positions agree with TRBD2. V gave up 5 bases and J gave up 7 bases; unmatched junction bases: 9. Germline-derived CDR1 and CDR2 are SGHAT and FQNNGV. This CDR3 contains 15 residues. The CDR3, as DNA: TGTGCCAGCAGCCAAAATAGCGGGGGGGCTTGGACCCAGTACTTC. Its protein product is CASSQNSGGAWTQYF.

This clone is termed medium-sized (0.01 to 0.1%). This chain joins TRBV3-1 (or the pseudogene TRBV3-2) and TRBJ2-5, with 7 positions matching TRBD2. Germline lookup yields CDR1 LGHDT and CDR2 YNNKEL (reference sequence). The CDR3 totals 14 residues. The trim removed 6 bases at V and 3 bases at J, leaving 7 bases unmatched. The CDR3 region has the DNA TGTGCCAGCAGGACCCTTGGGGGGGAAGAGACCCAGTACTTC. Protein sequence: CASRTLGGEETQYF.

Only a few counts were recorded for this clone. The rearrangement links TRBV30 to TRBJ1-5; D unresolved. V lost 0 bases to trimming and J lost 7 bases, with 10 bases between them. The CDR3 totals 13 residues. Germline loops: CDR1 GTSNPN, CDR2 SVGIG (reference sequence). CDR3 amino acids: CAWSVKGGQPQHF. In nucleotides, the CDR3 is TGTGCCTGGAGTGTAAAGGGTGGGCAGCCCCAGCATTTT.

This clone showed up just once. The rearrangement joins TRBV12-5 to TRBJ1-5; TRBD1 agrees at 7 bases. Germline V gene sequence: CDR1 LGHNT, CDR2 FRNRAP. With 0 bases clipped from V and 6 bases from J, the junction kept 5 bases outside the gene matches. This CDR3 contains 15 residues. The DNA of the CDR3 is TGTGCTAGTGGTTTGGTAGGGGGCGGGGGTCAGCCCCAGCATTTT. The encoded protein is CASGLVGGGGQPQHF.

V is TRBV7-9 and J is TRBJ1-4; D is perhaps TRBD1 (5 bases). Germline-derived CDR1 and CDR2 are SEHNR and FQNEAQ (reference sequence). The CDR3 has 16 amino acids. The V end was cut by 10 bases, the J end by 3 bases, with 21 bases between. CDR3 region: CATGRGTGTSNEKLFF. The CDR3 nucleotides are TGTGCCACCGGCCGGGGAACCGGGACCTCTAATGAAAAACTGTTTTTT.

The chain employs TRBV14 and TRBJ2-1, with 7 bases lining up with TRBD2. CDR3 length: 15 amino acids. J was trimmed by 0 bases and V by 3 bases; bases with no gene match: 2. Germline CDR1 SGHDN, CDR2 FVKESK. CDR3 sequence: CASSQLAASYNEQFF. The CDR3 DNA reads TGTGCCAGCAGCCAGCTAGCGGCCTCCTACAATGAGCAGTTCTTC.

The chain uses TRBV3-1 (or the pseudogene TRBV3-2) and TRBJ1-6, with a weak D call TRBD1 (6 bases). The CDR3 loop spans 17 amino acids. Germline CDR1 and CDR2: LGHDT and YNNKEL (reference sequence). V lost 1 base and J lost 7, with 17 bases in between. The CDR3 nucleotides read TGTGCCAGCAGCCAAGCAAGGTTGACAGGCTCGAATTCACCCCTCCACTTT. This translates into CASSQARLTGSNSPLHF.

The genes are TRBV5-1 and TRBJ1-4, with unresolved D. Germline V gene data show CDR1 as SGHRS and CDR2 as YFSETQ. This CDR3 is built from 13 residues. The V gene lost 5 bases and the J gene lost 6 bases, with 11 bases spanning the gap. CDR3 residues: CASREGSYEKLFF. The CDR3 DNA sequence: TGCGCCAGCAGAGAGGGTTCCTATGAAAAACTGTTTTTT. The whole variable domain, remainder taken from reference TRBV5-1 and TRBJ1-4, is KAGVTQTPRYLIKTRGQQVTLSCSPISGHRSVSWYQQTPGQGLQFLFEYFSETQRNKGNFPGRFSGRQFSNSRSEMNVSTLELGDSALYLCASREGSYEKLFFGSGTQLSVL.